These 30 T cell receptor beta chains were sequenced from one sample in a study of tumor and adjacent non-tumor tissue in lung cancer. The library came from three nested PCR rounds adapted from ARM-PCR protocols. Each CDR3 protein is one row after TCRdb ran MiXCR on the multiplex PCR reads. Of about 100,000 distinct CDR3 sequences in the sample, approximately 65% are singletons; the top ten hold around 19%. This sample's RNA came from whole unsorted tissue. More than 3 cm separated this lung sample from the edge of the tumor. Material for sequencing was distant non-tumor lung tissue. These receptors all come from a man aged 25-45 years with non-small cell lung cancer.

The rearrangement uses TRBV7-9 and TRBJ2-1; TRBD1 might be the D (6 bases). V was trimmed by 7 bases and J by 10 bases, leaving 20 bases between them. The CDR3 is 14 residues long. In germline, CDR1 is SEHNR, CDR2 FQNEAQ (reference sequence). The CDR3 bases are TGTGCCAGCACCAATTGGCAGGGGCACAGAGAGCAGTTCTTC. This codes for CASTNWQGHREQFF.

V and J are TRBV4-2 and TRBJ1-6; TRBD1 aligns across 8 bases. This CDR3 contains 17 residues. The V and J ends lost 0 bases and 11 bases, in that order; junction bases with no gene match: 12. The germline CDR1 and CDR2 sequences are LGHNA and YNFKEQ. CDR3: CASSQEISTGGVAPLHF. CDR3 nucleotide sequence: TGTGCCAGCAGCCAAGAGATCTCAACAGGGGGTGTGGCACCCCTCCACTTT.

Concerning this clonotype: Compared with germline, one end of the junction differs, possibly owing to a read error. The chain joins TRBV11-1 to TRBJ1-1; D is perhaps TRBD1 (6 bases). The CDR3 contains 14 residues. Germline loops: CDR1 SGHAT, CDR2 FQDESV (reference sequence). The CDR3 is CTGSWTAVNAEAFF. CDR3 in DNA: TGTACCGGCAGCTGGACAGCTGTGAACGCTGAAGCTTTCTTT.

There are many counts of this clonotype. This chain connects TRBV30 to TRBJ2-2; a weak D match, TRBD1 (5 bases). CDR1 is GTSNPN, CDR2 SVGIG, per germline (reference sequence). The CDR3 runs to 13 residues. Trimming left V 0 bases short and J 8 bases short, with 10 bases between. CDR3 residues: CAWSVLRTGELFF. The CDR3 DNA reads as TGTGCCTGGAGTGTACTTAGGACAGGGGAGCTGTTTTTT.

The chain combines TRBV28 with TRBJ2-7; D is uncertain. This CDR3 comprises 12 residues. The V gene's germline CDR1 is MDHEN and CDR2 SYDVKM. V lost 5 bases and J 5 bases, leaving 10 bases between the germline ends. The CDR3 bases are TGTGCCAGCAGTATCGTGGTACACGAGCAGTACTTC. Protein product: CASSIVVHEQYF.

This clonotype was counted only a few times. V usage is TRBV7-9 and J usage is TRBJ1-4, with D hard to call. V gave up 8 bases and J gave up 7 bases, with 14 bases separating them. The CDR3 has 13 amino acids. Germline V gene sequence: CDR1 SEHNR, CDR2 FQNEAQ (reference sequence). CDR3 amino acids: CASCPAVCEKLFF. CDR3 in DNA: TGTGCCAGCTGCCCAGCCGTATGTGAAAAACTGTTTTTT.

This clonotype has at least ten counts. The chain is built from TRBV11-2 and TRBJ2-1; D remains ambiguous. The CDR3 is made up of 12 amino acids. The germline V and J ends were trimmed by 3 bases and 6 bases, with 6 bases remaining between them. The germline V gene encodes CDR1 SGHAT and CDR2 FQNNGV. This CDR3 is CASSFSLNEQFF. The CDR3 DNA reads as TGTGCCAGCAGCTTTAGTCTCAATGAGCAGTTCTTC. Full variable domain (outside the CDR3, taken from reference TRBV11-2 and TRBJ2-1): EAGVAQSPRYKIIEKRQSVAFWCNPISGHATLYWYQQILGQGPKLLIQFQNNGVVDDSQLPKDRFSAERLKGVDSTLKIQPAKLEDSAVYLCASSFSLNEQFFGPGTRLTVL.

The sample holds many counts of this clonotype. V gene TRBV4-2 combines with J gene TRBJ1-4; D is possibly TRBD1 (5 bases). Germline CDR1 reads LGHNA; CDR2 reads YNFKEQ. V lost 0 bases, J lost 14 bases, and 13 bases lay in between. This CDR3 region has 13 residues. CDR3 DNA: TGTGCCAGCAGCCAAGAGAGTGCCCGACAGCTGTTTTTT. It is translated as CASSQESARQLFF.

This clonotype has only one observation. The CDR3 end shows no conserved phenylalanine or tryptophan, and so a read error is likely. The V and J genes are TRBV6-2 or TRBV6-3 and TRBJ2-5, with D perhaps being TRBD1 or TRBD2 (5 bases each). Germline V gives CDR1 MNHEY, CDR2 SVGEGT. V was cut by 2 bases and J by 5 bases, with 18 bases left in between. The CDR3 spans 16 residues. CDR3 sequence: CASSYPMEPREETQYY. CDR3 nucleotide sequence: TGTGCCAGCAGTTACCCGATGGAACCCAGGGAGGAGACCCAGTACTAC.

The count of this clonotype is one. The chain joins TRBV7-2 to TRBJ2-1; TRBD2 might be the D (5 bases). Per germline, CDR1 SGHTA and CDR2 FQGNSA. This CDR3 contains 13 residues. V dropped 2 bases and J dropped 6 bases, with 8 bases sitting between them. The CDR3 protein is CASSLLASNEQFF. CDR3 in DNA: TGTGCCAGCAGCTTACTAGCTAGCAATGAGCAGTTCTTC.

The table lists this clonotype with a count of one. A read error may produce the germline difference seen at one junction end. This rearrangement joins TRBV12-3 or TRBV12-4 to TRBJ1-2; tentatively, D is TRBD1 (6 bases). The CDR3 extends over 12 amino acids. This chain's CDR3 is CACRLGGSSYTF. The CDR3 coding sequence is TGTGCCTGCAGATTAGGGGGTAGTAGCTACACCTTC.

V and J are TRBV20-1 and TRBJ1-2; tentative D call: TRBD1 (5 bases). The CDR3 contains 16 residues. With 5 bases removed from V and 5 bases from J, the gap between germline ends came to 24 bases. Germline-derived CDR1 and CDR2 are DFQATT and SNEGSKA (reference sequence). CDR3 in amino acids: CSAPEARQDIEYGYTF. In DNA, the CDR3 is TGCAGTGCTCCTGAAGCAAGGCAGGACATCGAATATGGCTACACCTTC.

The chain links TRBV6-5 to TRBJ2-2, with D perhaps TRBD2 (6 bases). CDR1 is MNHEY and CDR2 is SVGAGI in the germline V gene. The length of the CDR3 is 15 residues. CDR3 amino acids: CASGDSSLNTGELFF. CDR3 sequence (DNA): TGTGCTAGCGGAGACTCGTCACTGAACACCGGGGAGCTGTTTTTT.

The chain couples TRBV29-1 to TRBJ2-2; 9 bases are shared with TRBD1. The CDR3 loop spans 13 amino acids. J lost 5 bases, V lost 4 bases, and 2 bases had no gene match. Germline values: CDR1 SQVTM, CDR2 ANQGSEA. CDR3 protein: CSVGGQGTGELFF. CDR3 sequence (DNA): TGCAGCGTTGGGGGACAGGGTACCGGGGAGCTGTTTTTT.

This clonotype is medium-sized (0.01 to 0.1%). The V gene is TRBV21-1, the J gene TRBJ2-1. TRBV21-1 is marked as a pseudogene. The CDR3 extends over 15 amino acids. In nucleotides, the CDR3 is TGTGCCAGCAGCGCGACGAATAACCACTACAATGAGCAGTTCTTC. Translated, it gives CASSATNNHYNEQFF.

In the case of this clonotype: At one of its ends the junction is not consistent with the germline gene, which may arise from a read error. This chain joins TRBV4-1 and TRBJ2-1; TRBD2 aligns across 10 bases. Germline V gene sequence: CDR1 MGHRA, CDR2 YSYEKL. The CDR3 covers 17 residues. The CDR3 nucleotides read TGCGCCAGCAGTCAAGACTACCTAGCGGGGGCCGGCAATGAGCAGTTCTTC. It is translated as CASSQDYLAGAGNEQFF.

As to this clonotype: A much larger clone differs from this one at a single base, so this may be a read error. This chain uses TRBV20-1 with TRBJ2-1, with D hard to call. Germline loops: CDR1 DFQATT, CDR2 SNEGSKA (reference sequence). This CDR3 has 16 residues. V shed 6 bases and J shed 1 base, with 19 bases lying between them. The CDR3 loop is CSAPGAVEKSYNEQFF. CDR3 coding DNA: TGCAGTGCGCCCGGCGCGGTGGAGAAATCCTACAATGAGCAGTTCTTC.

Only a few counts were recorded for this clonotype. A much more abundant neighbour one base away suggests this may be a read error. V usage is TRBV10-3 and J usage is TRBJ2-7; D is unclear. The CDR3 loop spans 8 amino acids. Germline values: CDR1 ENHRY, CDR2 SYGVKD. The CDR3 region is CAIRDGCF. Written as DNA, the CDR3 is TGTGCCATCAGGGATGGGTGCTTC.

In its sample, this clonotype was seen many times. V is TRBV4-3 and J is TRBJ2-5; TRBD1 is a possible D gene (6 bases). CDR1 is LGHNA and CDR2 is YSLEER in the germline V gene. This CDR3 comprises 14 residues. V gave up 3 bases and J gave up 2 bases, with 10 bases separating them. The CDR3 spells CASSQGTFQETQYF. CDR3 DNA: TGCGCCAGCAGCCAGGGGACATTTCAAGAGACCCAGTACTTC.

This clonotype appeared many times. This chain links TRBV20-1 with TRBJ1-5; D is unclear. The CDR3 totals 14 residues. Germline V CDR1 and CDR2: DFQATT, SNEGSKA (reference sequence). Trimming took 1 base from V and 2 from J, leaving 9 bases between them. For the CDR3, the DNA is TGCAGTGCTAGAGCCGACGGACGCAATCAGCCCCAGCATTTT. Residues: CSARADGRNQPQHF.

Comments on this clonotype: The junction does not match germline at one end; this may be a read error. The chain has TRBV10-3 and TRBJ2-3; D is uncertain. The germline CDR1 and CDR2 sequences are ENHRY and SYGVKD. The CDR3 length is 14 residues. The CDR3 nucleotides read TGTGCCATCAGTAAGTCGGGCTCCACAGATACGCACTATTTT. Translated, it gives CAISKSGSTDTHYF.

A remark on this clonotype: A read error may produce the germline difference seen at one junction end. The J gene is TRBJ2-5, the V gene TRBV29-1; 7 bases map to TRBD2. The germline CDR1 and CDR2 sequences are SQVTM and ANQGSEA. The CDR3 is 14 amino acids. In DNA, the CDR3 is TGCAGCGTTAGGGTGCGGGGGTACCAAGAGACCCAGTGCTTC. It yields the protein CSVRVRGYQETQCF. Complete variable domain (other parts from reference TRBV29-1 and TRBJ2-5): SAVISQKPSRDICQRGTSLTIQCQVDSQVTMMFWYRQQPGQSLTLIATANQGSEATYESGFVIDKFPISRPNLTFSTLTVSNMSPEDSSIYLCSVRVRGYQETQCFGPGTRLLVL.

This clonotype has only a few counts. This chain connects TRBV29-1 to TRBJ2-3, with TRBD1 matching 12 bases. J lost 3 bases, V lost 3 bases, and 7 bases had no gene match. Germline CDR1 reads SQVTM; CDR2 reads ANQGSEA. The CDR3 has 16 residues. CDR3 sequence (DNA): TGCAGCGTTGATGCCCCGGGACAGGGGGCGACAGATACGCAGTATTTT. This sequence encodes CSVDAPGQGATDTQYF.

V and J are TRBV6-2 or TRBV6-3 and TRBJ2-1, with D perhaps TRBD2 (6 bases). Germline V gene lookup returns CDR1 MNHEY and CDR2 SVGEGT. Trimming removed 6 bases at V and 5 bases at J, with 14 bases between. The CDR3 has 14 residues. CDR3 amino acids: CASRMEGSHNEQFF. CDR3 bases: TGTGCCAGCAGGATGGAGGGGTCCCACAATGAGCAGTTCTTC.

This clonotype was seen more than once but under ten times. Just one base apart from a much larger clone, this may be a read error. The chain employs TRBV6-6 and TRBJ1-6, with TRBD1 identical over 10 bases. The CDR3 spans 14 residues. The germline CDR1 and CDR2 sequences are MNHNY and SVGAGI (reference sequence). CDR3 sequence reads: CANSLPDRGSPLHF. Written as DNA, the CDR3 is TGTGCCAACAGTTTGCCGGACAGGGGGTCACCCCTCCACTTT.

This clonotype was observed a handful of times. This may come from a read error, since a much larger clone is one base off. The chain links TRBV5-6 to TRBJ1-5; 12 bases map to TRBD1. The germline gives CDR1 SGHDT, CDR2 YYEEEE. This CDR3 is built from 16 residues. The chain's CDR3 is CVSSSGTGGSNQPQHF. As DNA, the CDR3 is TGTGTCAGCAGCTCAGGGACAGGGGGCAGCAATCAGCCCCAGCATTTT.

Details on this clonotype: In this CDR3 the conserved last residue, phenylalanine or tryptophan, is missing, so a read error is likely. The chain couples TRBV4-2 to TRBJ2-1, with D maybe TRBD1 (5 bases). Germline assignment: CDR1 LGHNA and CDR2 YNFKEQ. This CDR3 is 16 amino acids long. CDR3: CTSSPGQGLSYNEQFL. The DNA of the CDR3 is TGTACCAGCAGCCCTGGGCAGGGCCTTTCCTACAATGAGCAGTTCTTA.

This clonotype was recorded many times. CDR3 amino acids: CSVREKNTEAFF. CDR3 DNA sequence: TGCAGCGTTCGTGAGAAGAACACTGAAGCTTTCTTT. The chain uses TRBV29-1 and TRBJ1-1; D is uncertain. Trimming removed 5 bases from V and 1 base from J, with 8 bases in between. Germline CDR1 reads SQVTM; CDR2 reads ANQGSEA. The CDR3 length is 12 residues. The full variable domain, with the rest looked up from reference TRBV29-1 and TRBJ1-1, is SAVISQKPSRDICQRGTSLTIQCQVDSQVTMMFWYRQQPGQSLTLIATANQGSEATYESGFVIDKFPISRPNLTFSTLTVSNMSPEDSSIYLCSVREKNTEAFFGQGTRLTVV.

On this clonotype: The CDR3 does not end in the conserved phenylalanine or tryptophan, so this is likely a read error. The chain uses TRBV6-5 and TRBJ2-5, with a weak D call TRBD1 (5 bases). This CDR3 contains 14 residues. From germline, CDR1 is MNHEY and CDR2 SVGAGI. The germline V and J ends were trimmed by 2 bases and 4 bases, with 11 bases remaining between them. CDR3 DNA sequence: TGTGCCAGCAGTTACGACGACAGTATAGAGACCCAGTACTCC. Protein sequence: CASSYDDSIETQYS.

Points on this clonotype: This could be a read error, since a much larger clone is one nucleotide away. As DNA, the CDR3 is TGCAGTGCCATGGACAGCCAAGAGACCCAGCACTTC. Amino acids: CSAMDSQETQHF. The chain joins TRBV20-1 to TRBJ2-5, with D possibly matching TRBD1 (6 bases). Germline V CDR1 and CDR2: DFQATT, SNEGSKA (reference sequence). This CDR3 has 12 residues.